This T cell receptor (beta chain) was captured by sequencing in a study of T cell repertoires in cytomegalovirus infection. Germline CDR1 reads SGHVS; CDR2 reads FQNEAQ. The CDR3 is 15 amino acids. Trimming removed 5 bases at V and 4 bases at J, with 17 bases between. Worth noting for this clonotype: Antigen: not known.

MiXCR, run by TCRdb on the reads, gives a single entry per CDR3 protein. This sample has approximately 990,000 distinct CDR3 sequences, with roughly 30% found just once. V and J are TRBV7-8 and TRBJ1-1; possibly TRBD1 for D (5 bases). This receptor was taken from a human donor in good health (CMV status not recorded). Some clones in this sample may be carry-over from other donors' samples. The starting material was cultured CD8+ T cells from PBMCs, obtained from culture after CMV antigen stimulation. This CDR3 is CASSPLVGGSTEAFF. CDR3 nucleotides: TGTGCCAGCAGCCCCCTCGTGGGGGGGAGCACTGAAGCTTTCTTT. Full variable domain (rest looked up from reference TRBV7-8 and TRBJ1-1): GAGVSQSPRYKVAKRGQDVALRCDPISGHVSLFWYQQALGQGPEFLTYFQNEAQLDKSGLPSDRFFAERPEGSVSTLKIQRTQQEDSAVYLCASSPLVGGSTEAFFGQGTRLTVV.